The rows below give T cell receptor beta chains drawn from one sample of a study of T cell responses to AZD1222 COVID-19 vaccine. Sequencing was performed with immunoSEQ multiplex PCR; in TCRdb, only in-frame clones are kept and a portion is missing. The data contain approximately 100,000 clones, around nine tenths of them singletons. This sample comprised peripheral blood, obtained 28 days after the second AZD1222 dose. These receptors were taken from an adult who received the AZD1222 COVID-19 vaccine. The CDR3 runs from the conserved cysteine through the conserved F or W. The order of the fields is V gene, CDR3 length, CDR3 protein.

TRBV3-1/TRBV3-2,14,CASSQAGLANEQFF
TRBV27,18,CASMKQGTVENSNQPQHF
TRBV7-3,15,CASSLLGSPLNEQFF
TRBV7-9,14,CASSLGNGGNTIYF
TRBV10-3,12,CAISEGPDTQYF
TRBV19,15,CATTRLAGGPGTQYF
TRBV7-9,14,CASNMGVQDTEAFF
TRBV18,14,CASSPLASSGEQYF
TRBV7-9,14,CASNFASNTGELFF
TRBV7-9,15,CASSLGGFGNQPQHF
TRBV28,16,CASSPLGQVVNQPQHF
TRBV29-1,11,CSVSLTIEAFF
TRBV4-3,14,CASSQEPGPRGYTF
TRBV27,14,CASSLYRVGQPQHF
TRBV19,14,CASTERSSGNTIYF
TRBV7-2,13,CASRQQGAQGYTF
TRBV4-2,16,CASSQFVGGETNEQFF
TRBV11-1,13,CASSLVRAGSQYF
TRBV28,12,CASSLVVSPLHF
TRBV5-1,15,CASSLGTGLHNEQFF
TRBV20-1,11,CSARDRNIQYF
TRBV18,15,CASSPMTGSGNTIYF
TRBV5-1,13,CASSFWGGDEQFF
TRBV7-2,15,CASRPGTGGIEKLFF
TRBV7-2,12,CASSLGESEQYF
TRBV19,12,CASISGVYEQYF
TRBV19,16,CASSIGWGSNTGELFF
TRBV6-4,12,CASSDGSNEQFF
TRBV5-5,15,CASSLDGIYNQPQHF
TRBV19,15,CASSLQASAGYGYTF
TRBV4-3,15,CASSQDWAGRETQYF
TRBV5-6,13,CASSQGPNQPQHF
TRBV25-1,16,CASSEQGGPAWTEAFF
TRBV5-1,13,CASSLGDRGKLFF
TRBV18,17,CASSPFQGARTNYGYTF
TRBV5-1,15,CASSLAGGPDYGYTF
TRBV3-1/TRBV3-2,13,CASSQGRGTEAFF
TRBV11-2,13,CASSLTSGNEQFF
TRBV19,14,CASSIGIAGDTQYF
TRBV9,15,CASSVGDREVETQYF
TRBV11-3,14,CASSLEHQNTEAFF
TRBV7-3,15,CASSPRTDGGTEAFF
TRBV7-6,15,CASSFGTGVHYEQYF
TRBV24-1,13,CATSAPGNTEAFF
TRBV3-1/TRBV3-2,13,CASSQEEGLEQYF
TRBV6-6,16,CASSYSERDHQETQYF
TRBV21-1,15,CASSLRWTDSRDYTF
TRBV9,13,CASSKKLNTEAFF
TRBV4-2,20,CASSQERLVAGGVGYTEAFF
TRBV10-3,15,CAISEGTELNYGYTF
TRBV28,17,CASSFFSGGAVNYGYTF
TRBV5-1,13,CASSLMAGGDYTF
TRBV29-1,13,CSARGTTYNEQFF
TRBV28,16,CASSLLPGEFSSPLHF
TRBV5-6,16,CASSLGDRGRINGYTF
TRBV6-5,16,CASSYSDTLPGNTIYF
TRBV7-2,13,CASSLSKGYEQFF
TRBV9,15,CASSVGTGGGETQYF